These 10 T cell receptor beta chains were sequenced from one sample in a study of T-cell reconstitution after alpha-beta-depleted transplantation in children. Unique molecular identifiers were built into the TCRbeta library. TCRdb used MiXCR to reprocess the PCR reads, holding one entry per CDR3 protein. Here the sample spans about 200,000 distinct CDR3 sequences, 6.6% being singletons. The source material was PBMCs, sampled before TCRalphabeta/CD19-depleted stem cell transplant. Source of these receptors: a boy aged 2 to 10 with acute lymphoblastic leukemia, due to receive a stem cell transplant.

This clonotype came up a few times. The chain combines TRBV5-6 with TRBJ1-2; D gene uncertain. The germline gives CDR1 SGHDT, CDR2 YYEEEE. The CDR3 is made up of 11 amino acids. Trimming shortened V by 4 bases and J by 6 bases, and 7 bases separated the two germline ends. The DNA for the CDR3 is TGTGCCAGCAGCGCGAGTGATGGCTACACCTTC. Translation: CASSASDGYTF.

This clonotype was counted between two and nine times. The rearrangement uses TRBV27 and TRBJ1-2; a possible D gene is TRBD1 (6 bases). Germline V gene lookup returns CDR1 MNHEY and CDR2 SMNVEV (reference sequence). The V end was cut by 7 bases, the J end by 7 bases, with 13 bases between. The CDR3 is made up of 12 amino acids. The CDR3: CASMGAGGGYTF. As DNA, the CDR3 is TGTGCCAGCATGGGGGCGGGAGGTGGCTACACCTTC.

The CDR3 reads CSASGTGLYSNQPQHF. The CDR3 DNA reads TGCAGTGCTAGTGGGACAGGATTATATAGCAATCAGCCCCAGCATTTT. The chain links TRBV20-1 to TRBJ1-5; TRBD1 matches 8 bases. This CDR3 spans 16 amino acids. Looked up from germline, CDR1 is DFQATT and CDR2 is SNEGSKA (reference sequence). Losses at the gene ends were 3 bases for V and 0 bases for J; bases not matched to a gene: 7.

This clonotype has ten or more counts. The J gene is TRBJ2-5, the V gene TRBV7-9, with 12 bases fitting TRBD1. The CDR3 is 17 amino acids. Germline-derived CDR1 and CDR2 are SEHNR and FQNEAQ (reference sequence). V was pared by 0 bases and J by 5 bases, with 7 bases of the junction left unmatched. As DNA, the CDR3 is TGTGCCAGCAGCTTAGCGGGACAGGGGGCGCGAGCGGAGACCCAGTACTTC. The encoded protein is CASSLAGQGARAETQYF.

This clonotype was detected a few times. V is TRBV20-1 and J is TRBJ1-3; 8 bases align to TRBD1. Germline V gene data show CDR1 as DFQATT and CDR2 as SNEGSKA (reference sequence). This CDR3 is 15 amino acids long. V shed 6 bases and J 4 bases; nucleotides not matched to a gene: 11. For the CDR3, the DNA is TGCAGTGCCAGGAGATCCGGGACAGGAGGAAACACCATATATTTT. It yields the protein CSARRSGTGGNTIYF.

This clonotype was counted many times. The chain has TRBV29-1 and TRBJ2-2; D possibly uses TRBD1 or TRBD2 (6 bases each). This CDR3 is 12 amino acids long. Trimming took 6 bases from V and 6 from J, leaving 11 bases between them. Germline V gene sequence: CDR1 SQVTM, CDR2 ANQGSEA. The CDR3 loop reads CSVGGGPGELFF. The CDR3 DNA sequence: TGCAGCGTGGGGGGCGGGCCCGGGGAGCTGTTTTTT.

The genes are TRBV12-3 or TRBV12-4 and TRBJ2-1; D is ambiguous. Trimming cost V 4 bases and J 7 bases, with 11 bases left between them. The CDR3 has 13 residues. The CDR3 region is CASSWPSRNEQFF. CDR3 coding DNA: TGTGCCAGCAGTTGGCCCTCTAGGAATGAGCAGTTCTTC.

The chain is built from TRBV30 and TRBJ1-2; D remains ambiguous. Trimming pared 2 bases from V and 5 bases from J, leaving 12 bases between. The length of the CDR3 is 13 residues. Germline lookup yields CDR1 GTSNPN and CDR2 SVGIG (reference sequence). DNA for the CDR3: TGTGCCTGGAGTTCCCCCCTGGGGTATGGCTACACCTTC. Translating it yields CAWSSPLGYGYTF. Filled out from reference TRBV30 and TRBJ1-2, the complete variable domain reads SQTIHQWPATLVQPVGSPLSLECTVEGTSNPNLYWYRQAAGRGLQLLFYSVGIGQISSEVPQNLSASRPQDRQFILSSKKLLLSDSGFYLCAWSSPLGYGYTFGSGTRLTVV.

The chain is built from TRBV20-1 and TRBJ2-7, with D tentatively TRBD1 (6 bases). This CDR3 region has 11 residues. Looked up from germline, CDR1 is DFQATT and CDR2 is SNEGSKA (reference sequence). The V and J ends lost 5 bases and 7 bases respectively, with 12 bases between them. CDR3 nucleotide sequence: TGCAGTGCTTACAGGGTTGGGGAGCAGTACTTC. Its protein is CSAYRVGEQYF.

At least ten counts were recorded for this clonotype. The chain links TRBV20-1 to TRBJ2-3; 7 positions agree with TRBD2. CDR1 and CDR2 from the germline V gene are DFQATT and SNEGSKA (reference sequence). This CDR3 contains 14 residues. V shed 5 bases and J 6 bases; nucleotides not matched to a gene: 11. CDR3 bases: TGCAGTGCTGGGTCGGCTAGCGGCCCGGATACGCAGTATTTT. Its translation is CSAGSASGPDTQYF.